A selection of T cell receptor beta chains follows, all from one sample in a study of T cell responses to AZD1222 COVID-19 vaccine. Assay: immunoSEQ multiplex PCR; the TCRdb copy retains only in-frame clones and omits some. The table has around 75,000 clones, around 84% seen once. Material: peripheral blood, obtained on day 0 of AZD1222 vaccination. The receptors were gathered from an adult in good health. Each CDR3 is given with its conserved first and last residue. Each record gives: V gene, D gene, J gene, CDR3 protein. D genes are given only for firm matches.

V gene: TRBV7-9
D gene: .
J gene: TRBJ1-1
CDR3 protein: CASTALIVAFF

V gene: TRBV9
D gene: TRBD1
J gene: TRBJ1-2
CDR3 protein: CASSVDRGGNGYTF

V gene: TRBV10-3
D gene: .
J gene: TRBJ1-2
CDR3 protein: CAIRDRTNYGYTF

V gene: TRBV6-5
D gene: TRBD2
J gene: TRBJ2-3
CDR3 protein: CASSYSRGADTQYF

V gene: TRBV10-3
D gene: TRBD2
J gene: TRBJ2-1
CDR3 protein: CAISEAGLAGTYNEQFF

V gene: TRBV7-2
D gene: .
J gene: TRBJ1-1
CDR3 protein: CASSSWGSVNTEAFF

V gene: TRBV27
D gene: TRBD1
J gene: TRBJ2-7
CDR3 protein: CASSEGQGIPYEQYF

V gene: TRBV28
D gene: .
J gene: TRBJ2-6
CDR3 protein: CAGGRSGANVLTF

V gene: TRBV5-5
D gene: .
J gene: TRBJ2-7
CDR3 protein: CASSWQEGLYEQYF

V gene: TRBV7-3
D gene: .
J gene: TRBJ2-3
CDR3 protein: CASRDSYTDTQYF

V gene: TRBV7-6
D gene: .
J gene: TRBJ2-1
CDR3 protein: CASSLLDEQFF

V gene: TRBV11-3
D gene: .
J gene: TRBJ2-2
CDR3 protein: CASSLDGHENTGELFF

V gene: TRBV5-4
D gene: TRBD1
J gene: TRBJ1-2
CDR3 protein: CASSLRTGVDGYTF

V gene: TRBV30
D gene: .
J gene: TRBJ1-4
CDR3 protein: CAWRAGNEKLFF

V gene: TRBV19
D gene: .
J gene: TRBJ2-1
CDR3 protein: CASSIVWRNEQFF

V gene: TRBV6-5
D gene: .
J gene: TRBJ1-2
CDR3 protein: CASSYGGGGDYGYTF

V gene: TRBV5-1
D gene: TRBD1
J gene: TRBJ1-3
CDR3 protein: CASSPRSGTGNSGNTIYF

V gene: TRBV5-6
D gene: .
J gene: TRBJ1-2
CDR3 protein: CASSWDNDYGYTF

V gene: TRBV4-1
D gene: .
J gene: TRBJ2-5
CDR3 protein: CASSQGMSLIETQYF

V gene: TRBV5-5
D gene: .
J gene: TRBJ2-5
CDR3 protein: CASSPIPDRRQETQYF

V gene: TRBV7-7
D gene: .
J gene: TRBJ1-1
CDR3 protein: CASSLDRNTEAFF

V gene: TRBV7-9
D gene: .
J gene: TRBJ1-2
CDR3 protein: CASSWAEGPYGYTF

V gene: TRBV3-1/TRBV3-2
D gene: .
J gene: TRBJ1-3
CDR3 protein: CASSTSGNTIYF

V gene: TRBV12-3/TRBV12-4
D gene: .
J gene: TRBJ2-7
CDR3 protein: CASSFGQGYEQYF

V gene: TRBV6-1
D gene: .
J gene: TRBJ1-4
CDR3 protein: CASSEAEGELFF

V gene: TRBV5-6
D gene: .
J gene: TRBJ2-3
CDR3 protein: CASSLMRDTQYF

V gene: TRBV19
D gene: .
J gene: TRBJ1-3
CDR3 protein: CASSTMESANTIYF

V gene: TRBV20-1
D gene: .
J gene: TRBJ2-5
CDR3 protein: CSASPGETQYF

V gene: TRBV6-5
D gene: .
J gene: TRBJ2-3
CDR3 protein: CASRWDSTDTQYF

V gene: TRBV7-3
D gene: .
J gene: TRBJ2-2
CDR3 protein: CASSLSQITGELFF

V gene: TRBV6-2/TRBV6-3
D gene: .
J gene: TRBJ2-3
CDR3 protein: CASSDGGTDTQYF

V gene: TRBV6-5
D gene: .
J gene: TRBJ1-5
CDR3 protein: CASSYQGLGQPQHF

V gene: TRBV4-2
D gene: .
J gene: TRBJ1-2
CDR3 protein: CASSSVEGYGYTF

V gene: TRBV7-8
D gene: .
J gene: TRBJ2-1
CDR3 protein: CASSLVAGFSSYNEQFF

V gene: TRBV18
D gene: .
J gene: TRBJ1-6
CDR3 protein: CASSPPGFNNSPLHF

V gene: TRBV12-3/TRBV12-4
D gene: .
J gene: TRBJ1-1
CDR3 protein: CASSPPRTEAFF

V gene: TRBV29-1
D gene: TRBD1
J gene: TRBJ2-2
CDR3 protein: CSVRPGQGAGELFF

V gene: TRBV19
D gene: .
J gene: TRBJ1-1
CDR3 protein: CASEGGGWRNTEAFF

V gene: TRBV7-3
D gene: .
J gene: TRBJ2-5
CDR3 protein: CASSLSLGETQYF

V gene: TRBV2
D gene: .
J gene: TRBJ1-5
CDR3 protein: CASSLNRVGNQPQHF

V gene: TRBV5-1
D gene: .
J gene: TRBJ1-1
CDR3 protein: CASRSGERNTEAFF

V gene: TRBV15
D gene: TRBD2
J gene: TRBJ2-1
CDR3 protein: CATSRDRLAGGLHEQFF

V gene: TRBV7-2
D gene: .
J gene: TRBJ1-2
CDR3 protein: CASSPISNYGYTF

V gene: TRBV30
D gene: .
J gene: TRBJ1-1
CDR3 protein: CAWSVPPNTEAFF

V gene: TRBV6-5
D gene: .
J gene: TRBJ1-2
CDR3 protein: CASSYSGGLGYGYTF

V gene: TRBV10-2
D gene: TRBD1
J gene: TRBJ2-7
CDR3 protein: CASRPGQSYEQYF

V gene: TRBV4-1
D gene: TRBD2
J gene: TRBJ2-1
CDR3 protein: CASSRTSGENEQFF

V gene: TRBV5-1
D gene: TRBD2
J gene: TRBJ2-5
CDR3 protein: CASSLPLAGGPQETQYF

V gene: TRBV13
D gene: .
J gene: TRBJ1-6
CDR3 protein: CASSLWGIDSPLHF

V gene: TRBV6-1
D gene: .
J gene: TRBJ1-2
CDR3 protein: CASSEWQGINGYTF

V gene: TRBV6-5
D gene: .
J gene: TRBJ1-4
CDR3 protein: CASSSRQGTTNEKLFF

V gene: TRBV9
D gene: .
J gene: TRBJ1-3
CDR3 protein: CASSLIGQPSGNTIYF

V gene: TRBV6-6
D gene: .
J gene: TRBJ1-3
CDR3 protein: CASSYSAGNTIYF

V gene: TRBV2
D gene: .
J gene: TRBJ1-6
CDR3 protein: CASSIQGNNSPLHF

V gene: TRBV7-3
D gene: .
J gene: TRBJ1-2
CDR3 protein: CASRDAGTPYGYTF